One sample yielded the 12 T cell receptor beta chains listed below, sequenced in a study of blood T cell repertoires in COVID-19 (dated by TCRdb to 2018 to 2020). The method was the immunoSEQ multiplex PCR assay. The table was pulled from immuneACCESS by TCRdb, which kept in-frame rearrangements only. Such tables lose some clones; where checked, under half of the loss comes from unresolved V genes, and the rest has no known cause. The sample table records some 14,000 clones; over 65% of these occur just once. 20% to 25% of the sample is taken by the ten largest. Material: peripheral blood. The receptors come from a boy between 2 and 15 years old with active or convalescent COVID-19.

The CDR3, as DNA: TGTGCCAGCAGACAAGACAGGAGCTCCTACAATGAGCAGTTCTTC. Translated: CASRQDRSSYNEQFF. The genes are TRBV6-4 and TRBJ2-1, with D possibly TRBD1 on 6 matching bases. The germline CDR1 and CDR2 sequences are MRHNA and SNTAGT. Trimming pared 6 bases from V and 0 bases from J, leaving 12 bases between. The CDR3 contains 15 residues.

The rearrangement uses TRBV18 and TRBJ1-3; TRBD1 might be the D (5 bases). The CDR3 extends over 15 amino acids. Between the trimmed V and J ends, which lost 3 bases and 0 bases, there was a span of 9 bases. Germline loops: CDR1 KGHSH, CDR2 LQKENI. The CDR3 loop is CASSPRGSSGNTIYF. Written as DNA, the CDR3 is TGTGCCAGCTCACCCCGGGGGAGCTCTGGAAACACCATATATTTT.

The chain carries TRBV3-1 (or the pseudogene TRBV3-2) and TRBJ2-7; 14 bases fit TRBD2. Per germline, CDR1 LGHDT and CDR2 YNNKEL (reference sequence). This CDR3 comprises 17 residues. V lost 4 bases to trimming and J lost 6 bases; unmatched junction nucleotides: 11. CDR3 nucleotides: TGTGCCAGCAGCCGGGCCGGGACTAGCGGGAGATTCCTCGAGCAGTACTTC. Residues: CASSRAGTSGRFLEQYF.

This sequence joins TRBV28 and TRBJ2-7, with D possibly TRBD1 on 5 matching bases. The CDR3 has 14 amino acids. The V gene lost 5 bases and the J gene lost 3 bases, with 14 bases spanning the gap. CDR1 and CDR2 from the germline V gene are MDHEN and SYDVKM. The CDR3 spells CASSPGPAIYEQYF. The CDR3 DNA sequence: TGTGCCAGCAGTCCAGGGCCGGCCATCTACGAGCAGTACTTC.

The sample holds a few counts of this clone. The V gene is TRBV18, the J gene TRBJ2-1, with TRBD1 matching over 9 bases. CDR1 and CDR2 (germline): KGHSH, LQKENI. The CDR3 extends over 12 amino acids. The ends lost 3 bases at V and 15 bases at J; junction bases unmatched: 6. In DNA form, the CDR3 reads TGTGCCAGCTCACCCTCCGGGACAGGGCTGTTCTTC. It yields the protein CASSPSGTGLFF.

The J gene is TRBJ1-1, the V gene TRBV6-6; 8 positions match TRBD1. This CDR3 has 14 amino acids. Unmatched junction bases numbered 11, after V lost 8 bases and J lost 6 bases. CDR1 MNHNY and CDR2 SVGAGI come from the germline V gene (reference sequence). CDR3 residues: CASEDRAKKAEAFF. The CDR3 DNA sequence: TGTGCCAGCGAGGACAGGGCCAAGAAGGCTGAAGCTTTCTTT.

This chain connects TRBV30 to TRBJ1-3; a weak D match, TRBD1 (5 bases). Between the trimmed V and J ends, which lost 1 base and 0 bases, there was a span of 13 bases. CDR1 and CDR2 (germline): GTSNPN, SVGIG (reference sequence). There are 16 residues in the CDR3. The CDR3 DNA reads TGTGCCTGGAGTGGCACAGGTGGAACCTCTGGAAACACCATATATTTT. Translated, it gives CAWSGTGGTSGNTIYF.

This chain links TRBV2 with TRBJ1-2, with 12 nucleotides matching TRBD1. V shed 5 bases and J 5 bases; nucleotides not matched to a gene: 12. Germline CDR1 and CDR2: SNHLY and FYNNEI. The CDR3 extends over 17 amino acids. CDR3 bases: TGTGCCAGCAGTCTAACCTCCGGGACAGGGGGCCGGTATGGCTACACCTTC. This gives the protein CASSLTSGTGGRYGYTF.

The chain joins TRBV7-8 to TRBJ2-7; 9 nucleotides align to TRBD2. From germline, CDR1 is SGHVS and CDR2 FQNEAQ. The CDR3 loop spans 19 amino acids. The V segment lost 0 bases and the J segment 3 bases; nucleotides outside the gene matches: 15. In DNA form, the CDR3 reads TGTGCCAGCAGCTTAGCGATTTCGAATCTAGCGGGGTTGGGCTACGAGCAGTACTTC. Its translation: CASSLAISNLAGLGYEQYF.

This rearrangement joins TRBV28 to TRBJ2-2; perhaps TRBD1 as D (6 bases). The CDR3 runs 14 residues. The V end was cut by 1 base, the J end by 5 bases, with 8 bases between. The germline V gene has CDR1 MDHEN and CDR2 SYDVKM. The CDR3 is CASSLYRDTGELFF. The CDR3 DNA is TGTGCCAGCAGTTTATACAGGGATACCGGGGAGCTGTTTTTT. Complete variable domain (other parts from reference TRBV28 and TRBJ2-2): DVKVTQSSRYLVKRTGEKVFLECVQDMDHENMFWYRQDPGLGLRLIYFSYDVKMKEKGDIPEGYSVSREKKERFSLILESASTNQTSMYLCASSLYRDTGELFFGEGSRLTVL.

The genes are TRBV13 and TRBJ2-2; 10 bases match TRBD2. The CDR3 length is 15 residues. The V gene's germline CDR1 is PRHDT and CDR2 FYEKMQ (reference sequence). Trimming took 4 bases from V and 4 from J; bases not matched to a gene: 3. CDR3 DNA: TGTGCCAGCAGCTCCAGCGGGAGGGCCACCGGGGAGCTGTTTTTT. This codes for CASSSSGRATGELFF.

The V call is TRBV15, the J call TRBJ1-1; D is unresolved. CDR3 length: 14 amino acids. Trimming stripped 0 bases from V and 7 bases from J, with 12 bases between. Germline V CDR1 and CDR2: LNHNV, YYDKDF (reference sequence). CDR3 region: CATSRDPEAIEAFF. The CDR3 region has the DNA TGTGCCACCAGCAGAGACCCGGAGGCTATTGAAGCTTTCTTT.